This T cell receptor (beta chain) was sequenced for a study of CD8+ T cells in alopecia areata. Findings and caveats of the study: There were many expanded lesional clones persisting in scalp and blood during tofacitinib.

The V gene's germline CDR1 is SGHRS and CDR2 YFSETQ. V was shortened by 0 bases and J by 5 bases, with 11 bases between the two germline ends. CDR3 length: 14 residues. Of note for this clone: Its specificity is not known.

In each case, RNA was isolated and then reverse transcribed into cDNA as the sequencing template. Produced via immunoSEQ multiplex PCR; TCRdb's table is partial and in-frame only. The sample lists 150,000 to 250,000 clones, 55% to 70% seen once, with 4.5% to 6% in the top ten. Regarding treatment: oral pan-JAK inhibitor, 5-10 mg twice daily. The sequencing here drew on CD4+ T cells sorted from blood, taken at week 24, from a patient treated with tofacitinib. The source is a human donor with alopecia areata. The chain combines TRBV5-1 with TRBJ2-5, with D perhaps matching TRBD1 (5 bases). The CDR3 loop reads CASSLDRKGETQYF. The CDR3 coding sequence is TGCGCCAGCAGCTTGGACAGGAAGGGGGAGACCCAGTACTTC.